Each of the 10 T cell receptor beta chains below was sequenced from the same sample in a study of blood T cell repertoires in COVID-19. Repertoires were generated with immunoSEQ multiplex PCR, while TCRdb's copy carries only in-frame clones and drops some. The sample includes some 130,000 clones, 84% of them seen just once. Sample: peripheral blood. The receptors were gathered from a human donor in a cohort sampled during active COVID-19.

The rearrangement uses TRBV30 and TRBJ1-2, with D tentatively TRBD1 (5 bases). The V end lost 1 base, the J end lost 8 bases, and 14 bases lay between the germline ends. This CDR3 contains 13 residues. CDR1 and CDR2 (germline): GTSNPN, SVGIG (reference sequence). For the CDR3, the DNA is TGTGCCTGGAGTGAAGGGGTAGGGTTGGGCTACACCTTC. This codes for CAWSEGVGLGYTF.

J is TRBJ1-2 and V is TRBV18, with 8 bases that match TRBD1. Per the germline V gene, CDR1 is KGHSH and CDR2 is LQKENI. The CDR3 sequence is 13 residues long. After removal of 6 bases from V and 7 bases from J, the junction contained 7 bases not matched to a gene. The CDR3 reads CASSLGTGAGYTF. The CDR3 DNA reads TGTGCCAGCTCGCTTGGGACAGGCGCTGGCTACACCTTC.

To note about this clone: The same CDR3 arises from other DNA sequences in this sample as well. This chain uses TRBV27 with TRBJ2-7; 8 bases align to TRBD2. Losses at the gene ends were 5 bases for V and 0 bases for J; bases not matched to a gene: 0. This CDR3 comprises 13 residues. CDR1 is MNHEY and CDR2 is SMNVEV in the germline V gene (reference sequence). The CDR3 DNA sequence: TGTGCCAGCAGTCTAGCGGGCTCCTACGAGCAGTACTTC. This encodes CASSLAGSYEQYF.

The chain is built from TRBV7-6 and TRBJ1-4; 9 nucleotides match TRBD1. The germline V gene has CDR1 SGHVS and CDR2 FNYEAQ. J gave up 6 bases and V 1 base, and 3 bases lay outside the gene matches. The CDR3 spans 15 residues. The CDR3 sequence: CASSLEQGADEKLFF. The CDR3 coding sequence is TGTGCCAGCAGCTTAGAACAGGGGGCCGATGAAAAACTGTTTTTT.

The chain links TRBV5-1 to TRBJ1-1; tentatively, D is TRBD1 (5 bases). This CDR3 has 15 amino acids. Germline V gives CDR1 SGHRS, CDR2 YFSETQ. Deletions cut 0 bases from V and 6 bases from J, with 15 bases between. The chain's CDR3 is CASSLVPGSLAEAFF. In DNA, the CDR3 is TGCGCCAGCAGCTTGGTTCCAGGGTCTTTGGCTGAAGCTTTCTTT.

In its sample, this clone was seen once. The chain combines TRBV9 with TRBJ2-7; no definite D call. This CDR3 spans 14 amino acids. Trimming took 1 base from V and 2 from J, leaving 10 bases between them. From germline, CDR1 is SGDLS and CDR2 YYNGEE. The CDR3 sequence is CASSVSPSTYEQYF. The CDR3 DNA reads TGTGCCAGCAGCGTAAGCCCCTCAACCTACGAGCAGTACTTC.

This clone was counted at least ten times. V is TRBV30 and J is TRBJ1-2, with D possibly being TRBD1 (5 bases). The germline V gene has CDR1 GTSNPN and CDR2 SVGIG (reference sequence). V lost 1 base, J lost 7 bases, and 13 bases lay in between. The CDR3 runs 13 residues. CDR3: CAWSATPRGGYTF. Here the CDR3 DNA reads TGTGCCTGGAGTGCGACACCTAGGGGTGGCTACACCTTC.

The rearrangement links TRBV6-5 to TRBJ1-5; D gene ambiguous. The CDR3 loop spans 15 amino acids. Trimming removed 8 bases at V and 1 base at J, with 15 bases between. The germline CDR1 and CDR2 sequences are MNHEY and SVGAGI. This CDR3 is CASRMAGISNQPQHF. The CDR3 DNA reads TGTGCCAGCCGTATGGCGGGGATAAGCAATCAGCCCCAGCATTTT.

This clone was counted ten times or more. The chain is built from TRBV15 and TRBJ2-1; TRBD2 matches at 10 bases. The J segment lost 6 bases and the V segment lost 2 bases, leaving 7 bases of the junction unmatched. Germline V gene data show CDR1 as LNHNV and CDR2 as YYDKDF (reference sequence). The CDR3 sequence is 16 residues long. The CDR3, as DNA: TGTGCCACCAGCAGACCTGGCCTAGCGGGGGCCAATGAGCAGTTCTTC. Its translation is CATSRPGLAGANEQFF.

The rearrangement uses TRBV19 and TRBJ1-2; no firm D call. This CDR3 region has 13 residues. Germline V gene sequence: CDR1 LNHDA, CDR2 SQIVND (reference sequence). V lost 5 bases and J lost 7, with 14 bases in between. This CDR3 reads CASSPPGRGGYTF. CDR3 sequence (DNA): TGTGCCAGTAGTCCCCCGGGCCGGGGTGGCTACACCTTC.